This T cell receptor beta chain originates from a study of T cell responses to AZD1222 COVID-19 vaccine. Looking at the study overall: Second doses at about 4 or about 12 weeks were pooled. Findings of the study overall: Baseline serology detected seropositivity in only a handful of AZD1222 recipients. Once two AZD1222 doses were given, Spike-specific TCR breadth and depth went up.

CDR3 length: 20 residues. The J segment lost 1 base and the V segment lost 4 bases, leaving 15 bases of the junction unmatched. From germline, CDR1 is SGHDN and CDR2 FVKESK. This table comes from immunoSEQ multiplex PCR, and its TCRdb copy is limited to in-frame clones, with some not included. The profile covers roughly 190,000 clones, with around 90% appearing a single time and roughly 0.99% taken by the ten largest. As for this clone: Its matching antigen is unknown.

The TCR was taken from an adult in good health. The chain couples TRBV14 to TRBJ2-4; 11 nucleotides line up with TRBD2. Sequenced material: peripheral blood, taken on day 0 of AZD1222 vaccination. The CDR3 DNA reads as TGTGCCAGCAGCCCTTCCTGGGGGCTAGCGGGAGGACGGGCCAAAAACATTCAGTACTTC. Translating it yields CASSPSWGLAGGRAKNIQYF. The full variable domain, in which reference TRBV14 and TRBJ2-4 provide the parts outside the CDR3, is EAGVTQFPSHSVIEKGQTVTLRCDPISGHDNLYWYRRVMGKEIKFLLHFVKESKQDESGMPNNRFLAERTGGTYSTLKVQPAELEDSGVYFCASSPSWGLAGGRAKNIQYFGAGTRLSVL.